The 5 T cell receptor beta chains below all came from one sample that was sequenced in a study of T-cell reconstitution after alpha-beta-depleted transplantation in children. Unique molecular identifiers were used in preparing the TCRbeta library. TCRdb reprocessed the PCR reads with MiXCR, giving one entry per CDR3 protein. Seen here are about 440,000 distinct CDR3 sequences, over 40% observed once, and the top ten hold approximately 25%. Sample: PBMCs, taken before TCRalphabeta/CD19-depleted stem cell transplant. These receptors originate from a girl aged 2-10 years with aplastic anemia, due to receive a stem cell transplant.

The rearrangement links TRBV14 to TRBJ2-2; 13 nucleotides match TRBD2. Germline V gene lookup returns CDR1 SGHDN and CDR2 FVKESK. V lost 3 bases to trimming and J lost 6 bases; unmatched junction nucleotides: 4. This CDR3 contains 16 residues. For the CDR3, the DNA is TGTGCCAGCAGCCAGAGGGGACTAGCGGGACCCGGGGAGCTGTTTTTT. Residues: CASSQRGLAGPGELFF.

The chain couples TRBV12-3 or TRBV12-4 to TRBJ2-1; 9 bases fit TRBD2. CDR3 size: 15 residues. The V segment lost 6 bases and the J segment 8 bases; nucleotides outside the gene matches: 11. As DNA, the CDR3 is TGTGCCAGCAGACCGGGACTAGCTCCGGGAGATGAGCAGTTCTTC. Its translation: CASRPGLAPGDEQFF.

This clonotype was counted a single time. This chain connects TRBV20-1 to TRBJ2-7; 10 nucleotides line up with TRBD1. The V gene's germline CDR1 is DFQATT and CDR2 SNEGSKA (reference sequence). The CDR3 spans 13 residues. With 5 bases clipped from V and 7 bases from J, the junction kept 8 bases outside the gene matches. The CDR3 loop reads CSAPDRGRGEQYF. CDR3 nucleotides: TGCAGTGCTCCAGACAGGGGGCGAGGGGAGCAGTACTTC.

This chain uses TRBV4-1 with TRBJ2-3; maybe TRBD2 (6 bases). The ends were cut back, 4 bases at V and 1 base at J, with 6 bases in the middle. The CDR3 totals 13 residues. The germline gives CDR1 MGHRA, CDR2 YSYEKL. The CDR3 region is CASSRGGTDTQYF. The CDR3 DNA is TGCGCCAGCAGCCGGGGGGGCACAGATACGCAGTATTTT.

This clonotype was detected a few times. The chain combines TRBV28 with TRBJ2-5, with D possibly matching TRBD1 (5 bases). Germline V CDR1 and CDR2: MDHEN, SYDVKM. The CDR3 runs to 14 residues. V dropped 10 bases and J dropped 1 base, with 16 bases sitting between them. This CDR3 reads CATEDQGSQETQYF. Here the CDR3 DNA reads TGTGCCACCGAAGACCAGGGATCCCAAGAGACCCAGTACTTC.